This T cell receptor (beta chain) was sequenced for a study of somatic mutations in cytotoxic T cells in rheumatoid arthritis. Study-wide results and caveats: Of around 60 patients, about eight had a largest CD8+ clone that exceeded 20% of CD8+ cells. Increasing age coincided with elevated CD8+ clonality among rheumatoid arthritis patients, though not among healthy controls.

The CDR3 consists of 16 residues. V was clipped by 1 base and J by 3 bases, with 10 bases between them. Germline V lookup: CDR1 LGHNA, CDR2 YNFKEQ. Healthy-control blood donors had a median age of roughly 55 years (range 21-70) and were 50% to 65% female. The investigators isolated CD4+ and CD8+ cells by positive magnetic bead selection and checked their purity by flow cytometry. Regarding this clone: Its specificity is unknown.

Assay used: immunoSEQ multiplex PCR; TCRdb lists only in-frame clones, some missing. The sample lists 25,000 to 30,000 clones; about 81% were seen once. Sequencing was carried out using CD8+ T cells sorted from blood. The clonotype was recovered from a man aged 50 to 59 in good health. The genes are TRBV4-2 and TRBJ1-6; perhaps TRBD1 as D (6 bases). The CDR3 DNA follows: TGTGCCAGCAGCCAAGGACAGGAAATCTATAATTCACCCCTCCACTTT. This gives the protein CASSQGQEIYNSPLHF.